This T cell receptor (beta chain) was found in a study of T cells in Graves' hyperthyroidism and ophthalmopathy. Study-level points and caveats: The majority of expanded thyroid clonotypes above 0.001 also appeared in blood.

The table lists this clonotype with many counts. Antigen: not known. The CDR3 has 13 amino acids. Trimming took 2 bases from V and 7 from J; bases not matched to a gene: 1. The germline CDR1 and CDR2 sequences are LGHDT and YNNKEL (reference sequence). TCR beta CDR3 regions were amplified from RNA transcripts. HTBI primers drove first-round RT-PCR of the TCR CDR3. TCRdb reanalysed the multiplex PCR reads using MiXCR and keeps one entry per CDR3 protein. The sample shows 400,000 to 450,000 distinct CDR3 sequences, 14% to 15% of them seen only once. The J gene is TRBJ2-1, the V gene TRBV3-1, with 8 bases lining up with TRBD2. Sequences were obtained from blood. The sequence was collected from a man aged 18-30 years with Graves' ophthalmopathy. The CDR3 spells CASSQQRGNEQFF. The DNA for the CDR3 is TGTGCCAGCAGCCAACAGCGGGGGAATGAGCAGTTCTTC.